Below are 27 T cell receptor beta chains sequenced from a single sample in a study of T-cell memory formation after mild COVID-19. TCRdb called the 5' RACE reads again in MiXCR, with one record for every CDR3 protein. The sample has roughly 180,000 distinct CDR3 sequences, roughly 18% seen once. The sequenced material came from PBMCs or a T cell subset sorted from them (not recorded which). The receptors derive from a man aged 18-30 years who had mild COVID-19 (a few samples of this study predate the infection). Cell type and time point are not known.

Only a few counts were recorded for this clonotype. The genes are TRBV7-9 and TRBJ1-2; possible D gene TRBD1, 6 bases. V lost 5 bases and J lost 8, with 9 bases in between. The CDR3 has 11 residues. Germline assignment: CDR1 SEHNR and CDR2 FQNEAQ (reference sequence). The CDR3 DNA is TGTGCCAGCAGCCCAGGGGAGGGCTACACCTTC. Translated, it gives CASSPGEGYTF.

This clonotype showed up many times. The rearrangement uses TRBV7-2 and TRBJ2-3; D is unclear. V gave up 5 bases and J gave up 6 bases, with 12 bases separating them. This CDR3 spans 13 amino acids. Germline assignment: CDR1 SGHTA and CDR2 FQGNSA. The CDR3: CASSPGTGDTQYF. The CDR3 DNA reads TGTGCCAGCAGCCCCGGAACCGGGGATACGCAGTATTTT.

This clonotype occurred many times. The CDR3 loop is CATAGNTDTQYF. The CDR3 DNA reads as TGTGCCACCGCAGGGAACACAGATACGCAGTATTTT. This chain connects TRBV24-1 to TRBJ2-3, with D possibly matching TRBD1 (5 bases). The CDR3 spans 12 residues. Trimming removed 9 bases from V and 2 bases from J, with 8 bases in between. Germline CDR1 reads KGHDR; CDR2 reads SFDVKD.

This clonotype has a count of ten or more. The chain is built from TRBV4-2 and TRBJ2-2; 7 bases fit TRBD2. V lost 4 bases to trimming and J lost 4 bases; unmatched junction nucleotides: 0. This CDR3 comprises 13 residues. Per the germline V gene, CDR1 is LGHNA and CDR2 is YNFKEQ. CDR3 in DNA: TGTGCCAGCAGCCGGACTAGCACCGGGGAGCTGTTTTTT. This encodes CASSRTSTGELFF.

The genes are TRBV7-6 and TRBJ2-3; TRBD2 might be the D (6 bases). The germline V and J ends were trimmed by 4 bases and 0 bases, with 11 bases remaining between them. There are 15 residues in the CDR3. The germline gives CDR1 SGHVS, CDR2 FNYEAQ. CDR3 amino acids: CASSSRLGSTDTQYF. DNA for the CDR3: TGTGCCAGCAGCTCCAGACTAGGAAGCACAGATACGCAGTATTTT. Together with reference TRBV7-6 and TRBJ2-3, the CDR3 gives the full variable domain: GAGVSQSPRYKVTKRGQDVALRCDPISGHVSLYWYRQALGQGPEFLTYFNYEAQQDKSGLPNDRFSAERPEGSISTLTIQRTEQRDSAMYRCASSSRLGSTDTQYFGPGTRLTVL.

There are many counts of this clonotype. The chain uses TRBV5-1 and TRBJ2-5; D not certain. The V and J ends lost 1 base and 1 base respectively, with 11 bases between them. CDR1 and CDR2 from the germline V gene are SGHRS and YFSETQ. This CDR3 region has 15 residues. The CDR3 region has the DNA TGCGCCAGCAGCTTGTATCTCCCGACCCAAGAGACCCAGTACTTC. This sequence encodes CASSLYLPTQETQYF.

V is TRBV18 and J is TRBJ1-5; TRBD1 matches at 8 bases. The CDR3 is 17 residues long. V was pared by 6 bases and J by 0 bases, with 10 bases of the junction left unmatched. Germline V lookup: CDR1 KGHSH, CDR2 LQKENI. The CDR3 reads CASSRGQGQYSNQPQHF. The CDR3, as DNA: TGTGCCAGCTCTCGAGGACAGGGCCAGTATAGCAATCAGCCCCAGCATTTT.

The rearrangement links TRBV5-6 to TRBJ2-1, with D hard to call. Germline CDR1 and CDR2: SGHDT and YYEEEE. This CDR3 is 15 amino acids long. V lost 2 bases and J lost 7, with 16 bases in between. CDR3 region: CASSFLGSRLNEQFF. The CDR3 bases are TGTGCCAGCAGCTTTCTGGGCAGCCGATTAAATGAGCAGTTCTTC. Looking up the rest from reference TRBV5-6 and TRBJ2-1 gives the full variable domain: DAGVTQSPTHLIKTRGQQVTLRCSPKSGHDTVSWYQQALGQGPQFIFQYYEEEERQRGNFPDRFSGHQFPNYSSELNVNALLLGDSALYLCASSFLGSRLNEQFFGPGTRLTVL.

This clonotype was counted ten times or more. V usage is TRBV20-1 and J usage is TRBJ2-4; 8 bases are shared with TRBD2. Germline CDR1 reads DFQATT; CDR2 reads SNEGSKA (reference sequence). With 3 bases clipped from V and 3 bases from J, the junction kept 16 bases outside the gene matches. CDR3 length equals 18 residues. The CDR3 nucleotides read TGCAGTGCTAGGATTCCGGGACTAGGGCTGGGTGGCAAAAACATTCAGTACTTC. It yields the protein CSARIPGLGLGGKNIQYF.

In this sample, this clonotype turned up a few times. Compared with germline, one end of the junction differs, possibly owing to a read error. The rearrangement uses TRBV6-5 and TRBJ1-1; TRBD1 might be the D (6 bases). CDR1 is MNHEY, CDR2 SVGAGI, per germline. This CDR3 is built from 11 residues. The CDR3 DNA follows: TGTGCCAGCAGTTATAGGGGGACAATTACCTTT. Its protein product is CASSYRGTITF.

The J gene is TRBJ1-1, the V gene TRBV5-1; D not certain. This CDR3 has 15 amino acids. CDR1 is SGHRS, CDR2 YFSETQ, per germline. Trimming took off 0 bases at V and 1 base at J, with 10 bases between the two ends. The DNA for the CDR3 is TGCGCCAGCAGCTTGGGGGCCCACCCGAACACTGAAGCTTTCTTT. It yields the protein CASSLGAHPNTEAFF.

In its sample, this clonotype was seen a few times. The chain links TRBV6-2 or TRBV6-3 to TRBJ1-5; D gene ambiguous. In germline, CDR1 is MNHEY, CDR2 SVGEGT. This CDR3 has 14 amino acids. Trimming shortened V by 5 bases and J by 4 bases, and 12 bases separated the two germline ends. CDR3 nucleotide sequence: TGTGCCAGCAGTGTCGGACTGGGGAATCAGCCCCAGCATTTT. Its protein product is CASSVGLGNQPQHF.

J is TRBJ2-2 and V is TRBV7-3; a possible D gene is TRBD1 (6 bases). The length of the CDR3 is 16 residues. Trimming took off 2 bases at V and 6 bases at J, with 16 bases between the two ends. CDR1 and CDR2 (germline): SGHTA, FQGTGA. The CDR3 spells CASSLLGGTSPGELFF. CDR3 DNA: TGTGCCAGCAGCTTACTCGGTGGGACATCACCCGGGGAGCTGTTTTTT.

The sample holds a few counts of this clonotype. The rearrangement uses TRBV20-1 and TRBJ1-4; unclear D gene. The V and J ends lost 1 base and 8 bases respectively, with 17 bases between them. This CDR3 is 15 amino acids long. Germline CDR1 DFQATT, CDR2 SNEGSKA (reference sequence). CDR3 amino acids: CSARGGTLRQEKLFF. The CDR3 DNA reads TGCAGTGCTAGAGGCGGTACCCTGAGGCAGGAAAAACTGTTTTTT.

This clonotype occurred a few times. The chain has TRBV7-9 and TRBJ2-1, with TRBD1 as a possible D gene (5 bases). This CDR3 has 16 amino acids. Looked up from germline, CDR1 is SEHNR and CDR2 is FQNEAQ (reference sequence). V lost 3 bases and J lost 4, with 16 bases in between. DNA for the CDR3: TGTGCCAGCAGCTTTTCTTTCGCAGGGAATTACAATGAGCAGTTCTTC. Its protein product is CASSFSFAGNYNEQFF.

The chain uses TRBV18 and TRBJ1-3; 10 positions agree with TRBD1. Germline V lookup: CDR1 KGHSH, CDR2 LQKENI. J lost 2 bases, V lost 3 bases, and 4 bases had no gene match. This CDR3 is built from 16 residues. CDR3 DNA sequence: TGTGCCAGCTCACCTTCCGGGACAGGGGCTGGAAACACCATATATTTT. It codes for CASSPSGTGAGNTIYF.

This clonotype was seen a few times. V usage is TRBV18 and J usage is TRBJ1-1; unclear D gene. V lost 2 bases, J lost 4 bases, and 11 bases lay in between. Germline CDR1 reads KGHSH; CDR2 reads LQKENI. The CDR3 has 14 residues. The CDR3 sequence: CASSPVRVGTEAFF. CDR3 bases: TGTGCCAGCTCACCAGTCCGCGTCGGCACTGAAGCTTTCTTT.

This clonotype was found a few times. The V gene is TRBV12-3 or TRBV12-4, the J gene TRBJ2-1; the match to TRBD2 covers 10 bases. Trimming removed 2 bases from V and 9 bases from J; junction bases left unmatched: 7. This CDR3 contains 15 residues. For the CDR3, the DNA is TGTGCCAGCAGTTTATCCGCTAGCGGGGGTCCTGAGCAGTTCTTC. Translated, it gives CASSLSASGGPEQFF.

This clonotype has only a few counts. The chain is built from TRBV20-1 and TRBJ2-1, with 7 bases aligning to TRBD2. The length of the CDR3 is 11 residues. The V gene's germline CDR1 is DFQATT and CDR2 SNEGSKA (reference sequence). The CDR3 is CSGGLLNEQFF. Written as DNA, the CDR3 is TGCAGCGGGGGACTACTTAATGAGCAGTTCTTC.

At least ten counts were recorded for this clonotype. The V call is TRBV6-1, the J call TRBJ2-2; 9 nucleotides align to TRBD2. Germline CDR1 reads MNHNS; CDR2 reads SASEGT. Trimming removed 5 bases from V and 4 bases from J; junction bases left unmatched: 5. This CDR3 is built from 15 residues. The CDR3 nucleotides are TGTGCCAGCAGTTTGCGGGGGGGCAGCACCGGGGAGCTGTTTTTT. It yields the protein CASSLRGGSTGELFF.

The chain couples TRBV7-2 to TRBJ2-3; 10 bases line up with TRBD2. Trimming cost V 4 bases and J 6 bases; bases outside gene matches: 7. The CDR3 contains 15 residues. Germline V gene sequence: CDR1 SGHTA, CDR2 FQGNSA. CDR3 sequence: CASSSRAGGRDTQYF. DNA for the CDR3: TGTGCCAGCAGCTCGCGAGCGGGGGGGCGTGATACGCAGTATTTT.

A few counts support this clonotype. V is TRBV5-1 and J is TRBJ1-1; TRBD1 is a possible D gene (5 bases). V was shortened by 8 bases and J by 1 base, with 9 bases between the two germline ends. From germline, CDR1 is SGHRS and CDR2 YFSETQ. The CDR3 is 12 residues long. The CDR3 DNA follows: TGCGCCAGGAGGGACCGGAACACTGAAGCTTTCTTT. It translates to CARRDRNTEAFF.

This clonotype was detected only a few times. The chain carries TRBV6-1 and TRBJ1-2; D ambiguous. The CDR3 consists of 12 residues. CDR1 is MNHNS, CDR2 SASEGT, per germline. Trimming pared 5 bases from V and 4 bases from J, leaving 8 bases between. The CDR3 region is CASSSEGYGYTF. The CDR3 nucleotides are TGTGCCAGCAGTTCAGAGGGCTATGGCTACACCTTC.

In its sample, this clonotype was seen many times. The chain carries TRBV4-1 and TRBJ2-7, with unresolved D. Trimming cost V 0 bases and J 3 bases, with 9 bases left between them. This CDR3 is built from 14 residues. Germline values: CDR1 MGHRA, CDR2 YSYEKL. The CDR3, as DNA: TGCGCCAGCAGCCAAGAAAACTCCGGCTACGAGCAGTACGTC. Translating it yields CASSQENSGYEQYV.

This rearrangement joins TRBV20-1 to TRBJ2-1; no clear D. This CDR3 contains 13 residues. The germline gives CDR1 DFQATT, CDR2 SNEGSKA (reference sequence). V dropped 3 bases and J dropped 0 bases, with 6 bases sitting between them. The CDR3 region has the DNA TGCAGTGCTAGTCGGTCCTCCTACAATGAGCAGTTCTTC. This translates into CSASRSSYNEQFF.

This clonotype was observed a few times. The V and J genes are TRBV11-2 and TRBJ1-6; D remains unclear. The CDR3 covers 14 residues. V was clipped by 1 base and J by 8 bases, with 9 bases between them. CDR1 SGHAT and CDR2 FQNNGV come from the germline V gene. The CDR3 DNA follows: TGTGCCAGCAGCTTAGCTCTGGGGTATTCACCCCTCCACTTT. This translates into CASSLALGYSPLHF. Complete variable domain (other parts from reference TRBV11-2 and TRBJ1-6): EAGVAQSPRYKIIEKRQSVAFWCNPISGHATLYWYQQILGQGPKLLIQFQNNGVVDDSQLPKDRFSAERLKGVDSTLKIQPAKLEDSAVYLCASSLALGYSPLHFGNGTRLTVT.

V gene TRBV7-2 combines with J gene TRBJ2-2; 7 bases fit TRBD1. Looked up from germline, CDR1 is SGHTA and CDR2 is FQGNSA. V shed 4 bases, J shed 6 bases, and the junction held 5 bases outside the gene matches. The CDR3 runs to 14 residues. CDR3 bases: TGTGCCAGCAGCTCTTACAGGGGACCCGGGGAGCTGTTTTTT. Its protein is CASSSYRGPGELFF.